The source of this T cell receptor (beta chain) is a study of T cells in Graves' hyperthyroidism and ophthalmopathy (dated by TCRdb to about 2019). Notes on the research overall: Peripheral blood samples were taken at the time of initial diagnosis, prior to any treatment. TCR V-J signatures able to tell the groups apart were searched for in a discovery cohort of around 95 patients, of whom more than 40 had Graves' ophthalmopathy and about 55 had stable Graves' hyperthyroidism. Whether ophthalmopathy could be predicted prospectively was tested in an independent validation cohort made up of roughly 20 hyperthyroidism patients plus 17 patients who later progressed to ophthalmopathy. The 75 to 100 discovery patients were randomly split 7:3 into training and test sets. In addition, the study compared T-cell repertoires in thyroid tissue and in blood from over 5 Graves' hyperthyroidism patients. Once sampling was done, hyperthyroidism patients were given methimazole at a starting dose of 30 mg daily, whereas ophthalmopathy patients were given high-dose intravenous methylprednisolone. The paper reports TCR Vbeta CDR3 sequencing of fewer than 150 peripheral blood samples: under 45 ophthalmopathy, roughly 80 hyperthyroidism and 17 progressor patients. Broad study findings and their caveats: No statistical method was used to fix the sample size in advance, and group allocation was not hidden from the investigators. A 13 V-J signature model separated ophthalmopathy from stable hyperthyroidism, with around 90% sensitivity and 81% to 83% specificity in cross-validation and 80%/75% in testing. Blood samples also contained most of the expanded thyroid clonotypes (frequency above 0.001), which suggests that blood repertoires may reflect thyroid immune responses. In validation, progression to ophthalmopathy was predicted by the model with around 70% sensitivity and roughly 72% specificity, a median of about 6 months before onset.

A patient counted as having stable Graves' hyperthyroidism if no progression to ophthalmopathy occurred over 18 months of follow-up. Hyperthyroidism patients were aged 18 to 65 years and newly diagnosed, with disease duration of less than 2 months. Exclusion was applied to patients with uncontrolled infections, other autoimmune diseases, pregnancy or lactation. Diagnoses relied on clinical symptoms, serum thyroxine and TRAb, thyroid ultrasound and orbital computed tomography. Ficoll-Paque density gradient centrifugation was used to isolate PBMCs from 9.5 to 10 ml of fresh peripheral blood. Total RNA was extracted using Trizol reagent, and RNA quality was assessed on an Agilent 2100 Bioanalyzer. The CDR1 and CDR2 encoded by the germline V gene (reference sequence) are LNHNV and YYDKDF. V is cut by 3 bases and J by 1 base, and the space between the germline ends is 10 bases. The CDR3 numbers 14 residues from cysteine through phenylalanine. Only CDR3 DNA is held: 42 bases, read in frame from base 1.

Amplification of TCR beta CDR3 regions was carried out from RNA transcripts. For the first round of RT-PCR on the TCR CDR3, the HTBI primer set was used together with the Qiagen OneStep RT-PCR kit. A second multiplex PCR round built the libraries, followed by size selection and purification. Libraries were sequenced paired-end with 100 bp reads on an Illumina HiSeq2000. On the authors' methods: SOAPnuke was used to process the raw data, with reads discarded if the reads contained adapters or uncalled bases, had a mean Phred below 15, or lacked an exact constant-primer or identifier match. COPE v1.2.5 was used to merge the high-quality paired reads, and each unique nucleotide sequence was defined as a clonotype. MiTCR v1.1 was used to align the clonotypes against IMGT TRBV, TRBD and TRBJ reference segments. Only V-J combinations with frequency above 0.0001, covering 99.2% of repertoires, were analysed. A TCS score was defined as the ratio of F50 (clonal expansion) to E x V (chaos), with BLOSUM62-based TCRdist applied between CDR3 peptides within each V-J. Welch's t-statistics and random forest reduced 500 to 650 V-J features to roughly 13, which were used in a naive Bayes classifier (R e1071). TCRdb itself trimmed the public reads at Q25 with fastp, ran MiXCR and retained productive beta chains. Every distinct CDR3 protein forms one entry, paired with its most common genes and DNA. The V and J calls, along with clone size, are taken from TCRdb and not from the paper's own processing. Here the sample has roughly 750,000 distinct CDR3 sequences; about 15% occur a single time. The top ten hold 8.4% of the sample.

This clonotype was recorded at least ten times. Its antigen remains unidentified. Nothing much larger sits one base from this clone, and base qualities are not available. Sample: blood. The chain is made from TRBV15 and TRBJ2-7; the D gene is not confidently resolved. The sequence derives from a man aged 18 to 29 with Graves' hyperthyroidism. In nucleotide form, the sequence is TGTGCCACCAGCAGTCAGACGGGTTCCTACGAGCAGTACTTC. The translation is CATSSQTGSYEQYF.